The 2 T cell receptor beta chains listed next were all sequenced from one sample in a study of blood T cell repertoires in COVID-19. The repertoire was sequenced with immunoSEQ multiplex PCR; TCRdb's copy has only in-frame clones and lacks some. The sample holds roughly 24,000 clones, more than 90% seen once. The source material was peripheral blood. The receptors originated from a human donor in a cohort sampled during active COVID-19.

V and J are TRBV6-5 and TRBJ1-5; 7 bases agree with TRBD1. Per the germline V gene, CDR1 is MNHEY and CDR2 is SVGAGI. The CDR3 runs 13 residues. V lost 6 bases and J lost 6; bases outside the gene matches: 5. Here the CDR3 DNA reads TGTGCCAGCAGGCCAGGGGGAACTCAGCCCCAGCATTTT. This codes for CASRPGGTQPQHF.

The rearrangement uses TRBV28 and TRBJ2-7; 7 bases are shared with TRBD1. Germline trimming cut 5 bases from V and 7 bases from J; bases unmatched to any gene: 11. The CDR3 spans 14 residues. Germline V gene sequence: CDR1 MDHEN, CDR2 SYDVKM. The CDR3 region is CASSTGQNLREQYF. CDR3 DNA: TGTGCCAGCAGTACGGGACAGAACCTACGAGAGCAGTACTTC.